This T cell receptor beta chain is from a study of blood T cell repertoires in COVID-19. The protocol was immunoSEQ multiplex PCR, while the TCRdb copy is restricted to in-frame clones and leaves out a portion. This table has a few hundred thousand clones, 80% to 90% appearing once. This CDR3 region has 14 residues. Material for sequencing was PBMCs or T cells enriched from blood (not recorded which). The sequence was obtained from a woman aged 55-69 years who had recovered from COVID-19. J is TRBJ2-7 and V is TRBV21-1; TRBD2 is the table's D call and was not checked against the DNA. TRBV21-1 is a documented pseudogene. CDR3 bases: TGTGCCAGCAGCAGTCGGTGGACTTCCTACGAGCAGTACTTC. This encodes CASSSRWTSYEQYF.